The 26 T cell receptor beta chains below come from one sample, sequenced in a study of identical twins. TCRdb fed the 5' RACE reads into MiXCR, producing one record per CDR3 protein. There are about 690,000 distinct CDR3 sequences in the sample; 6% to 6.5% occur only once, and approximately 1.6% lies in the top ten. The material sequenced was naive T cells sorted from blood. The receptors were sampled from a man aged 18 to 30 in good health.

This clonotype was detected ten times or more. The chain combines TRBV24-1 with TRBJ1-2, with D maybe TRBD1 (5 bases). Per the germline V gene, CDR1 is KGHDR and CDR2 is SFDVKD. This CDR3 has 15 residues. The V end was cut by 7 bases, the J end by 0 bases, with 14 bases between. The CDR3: CATSHSTATNYGYTF. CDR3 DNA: TGTGCCACCAGCCACTCGACAGCAACTAACTATGGCTACACCTTC.

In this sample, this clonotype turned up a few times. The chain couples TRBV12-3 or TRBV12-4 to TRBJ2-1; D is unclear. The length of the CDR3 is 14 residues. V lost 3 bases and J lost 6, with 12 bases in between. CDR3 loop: CASSFLTRSNEQFF. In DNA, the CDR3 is TGTGCCAGCAGTTTCCTTACACGCTCCAATGAGCAGTTCTTC.

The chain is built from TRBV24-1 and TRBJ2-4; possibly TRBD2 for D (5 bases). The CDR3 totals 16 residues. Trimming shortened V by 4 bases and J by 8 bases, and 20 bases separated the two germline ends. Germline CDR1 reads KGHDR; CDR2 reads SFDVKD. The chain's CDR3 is CATSEASTTLTDIQYF. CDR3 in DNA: TGTGCCACCAGTGAGGCTAGCACAACCCTGACGGACATTCAGTACTTC.

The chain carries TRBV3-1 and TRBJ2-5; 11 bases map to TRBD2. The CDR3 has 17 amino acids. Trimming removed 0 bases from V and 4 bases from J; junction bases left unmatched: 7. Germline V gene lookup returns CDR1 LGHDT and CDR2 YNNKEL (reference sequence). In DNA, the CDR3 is TGTGCCAGCAGCCAAGATCGGGCTAGCGGGAGGAGAGAGACCCAGTACTTC. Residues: CASSQDRASGRRETQYF.

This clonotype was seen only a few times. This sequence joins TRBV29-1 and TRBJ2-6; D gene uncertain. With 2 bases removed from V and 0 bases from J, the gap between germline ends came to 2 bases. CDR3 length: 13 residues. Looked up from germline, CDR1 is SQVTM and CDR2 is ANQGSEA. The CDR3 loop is CSVESSGANVLTF. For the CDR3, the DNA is TGCAGCGTTGAATCCTCTGGGGCCAACGTCCTGACTTTC.

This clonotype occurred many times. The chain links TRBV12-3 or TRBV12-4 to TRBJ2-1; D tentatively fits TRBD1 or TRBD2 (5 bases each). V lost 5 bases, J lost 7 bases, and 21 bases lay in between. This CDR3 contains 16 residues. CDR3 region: CASSPTGTQAFNEQFF. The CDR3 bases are TGTGCCAGCAGTCCAACCGGGACGCAGGCTTTTAATGAGCAGTTCTTC.

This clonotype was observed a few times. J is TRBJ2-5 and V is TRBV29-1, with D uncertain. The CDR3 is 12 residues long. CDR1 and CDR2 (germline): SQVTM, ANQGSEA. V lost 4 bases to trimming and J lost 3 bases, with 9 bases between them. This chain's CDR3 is CSVVATKETQYF. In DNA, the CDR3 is TGCAGCGTTGTTGCCACAAAAGAGACCCAGTACTTC.

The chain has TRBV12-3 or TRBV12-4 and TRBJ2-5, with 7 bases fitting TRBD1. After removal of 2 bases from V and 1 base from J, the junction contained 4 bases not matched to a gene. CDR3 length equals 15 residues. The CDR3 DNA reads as TGTGCCAGCAGTTTATTTGGACAGGTCCAAGAGACCCAGTACTTC. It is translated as CASSLFGQVQETQYF.

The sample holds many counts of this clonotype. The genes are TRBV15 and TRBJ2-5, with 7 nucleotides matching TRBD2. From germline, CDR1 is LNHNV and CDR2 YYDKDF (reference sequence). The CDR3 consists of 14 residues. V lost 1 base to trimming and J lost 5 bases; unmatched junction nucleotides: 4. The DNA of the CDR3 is TGTGCCACCAGCAGAGGCGGGAGTGATGAGACCCAGTACTTC. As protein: CATSRGGSDETQYF. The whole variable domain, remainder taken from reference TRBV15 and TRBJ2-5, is DAMVIQNPRYQVTQFGKPVTLSCSQTLNHNVMYWYQQKSSQAPKLLFHYYDKDFNNEADTPDNFQSRRPNTSFCFLDIRSPGLGDTAMYLCATSRGGSDETQYFGPGTRLLVL.

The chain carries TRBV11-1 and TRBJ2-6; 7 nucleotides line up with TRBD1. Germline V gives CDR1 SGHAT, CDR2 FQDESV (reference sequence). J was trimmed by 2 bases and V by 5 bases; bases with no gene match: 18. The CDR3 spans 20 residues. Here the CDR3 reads CASSHRGQTFIQAGANVLTF. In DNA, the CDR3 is TGTGCCAGCAGCCACAGGGGCCAAACCTTCATCCAAGCTGGGGCCAACGTCCTGACTTTC.

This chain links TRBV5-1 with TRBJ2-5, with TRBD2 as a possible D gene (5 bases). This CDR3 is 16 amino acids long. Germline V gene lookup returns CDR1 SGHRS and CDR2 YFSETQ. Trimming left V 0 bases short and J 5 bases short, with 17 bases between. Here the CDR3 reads CASSLGETWARETQYF. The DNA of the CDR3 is TGCGCCAGCAGCTTGGGGGAGACTTGGGCACGGGAGACCCAGTACTTC.

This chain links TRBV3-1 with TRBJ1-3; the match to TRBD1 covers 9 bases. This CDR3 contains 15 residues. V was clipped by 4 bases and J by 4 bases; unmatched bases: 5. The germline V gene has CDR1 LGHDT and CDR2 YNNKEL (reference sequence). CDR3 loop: CASSPYTGGGNTIYF. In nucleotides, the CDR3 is TGTGCCAGCAGCCCATATACAGGGGGCGGAAACACCATATATTTT.

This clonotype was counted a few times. CDR3 sequence: CSESGGGETQYF. In DNA, the CDR3 is TGCAGCGAATCAGGGGGCGGGGAGACCCAGTACTTC. The V and J genes are TRBV29-1 and TRBJ2-5; 8 positions agree with TRBD1. The germline V gene has CDR1 SQVTM and CDR2 ANQGSEA. CDR3 length: 12 residues. After removal of 7 bases from V and 5 bases from J, the junction contained 6 bases not matched to a gene. Supplemented by reference TRBV29-1 and TRBJ2-5, the full variable domain reads SAVISQKPSRDICQRGTSLTIQCQVDSQVTMMFWYRQQPGQSLTLIATANQGSEATYESGFVIDKFPISRPNLTFSTLTVSNMSPEDSSIYLCSESGGGETQYFGPGTRLLVL.

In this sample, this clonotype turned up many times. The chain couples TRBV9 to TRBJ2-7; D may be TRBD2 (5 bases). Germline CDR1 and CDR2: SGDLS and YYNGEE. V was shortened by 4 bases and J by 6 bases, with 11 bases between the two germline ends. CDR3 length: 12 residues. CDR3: CASSPTEGEQYF. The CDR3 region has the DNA TGTGCCAGCAGCCCAACAGAGGGCGAGCAGTACTTC.

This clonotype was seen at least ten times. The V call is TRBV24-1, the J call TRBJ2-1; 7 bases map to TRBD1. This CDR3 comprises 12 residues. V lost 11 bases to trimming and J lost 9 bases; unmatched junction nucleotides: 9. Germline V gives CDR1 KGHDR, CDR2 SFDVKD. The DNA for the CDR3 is TGTGCCAGCGCTGACAGGGTTACTGAGCAGTTCTTC. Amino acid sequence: CASADRVTEQFF.

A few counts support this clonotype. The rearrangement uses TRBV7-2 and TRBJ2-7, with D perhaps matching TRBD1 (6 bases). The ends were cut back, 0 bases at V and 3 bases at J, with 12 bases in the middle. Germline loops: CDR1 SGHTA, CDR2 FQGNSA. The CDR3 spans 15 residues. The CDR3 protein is CASSLAPSDSYEQYF. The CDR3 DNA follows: TGTGCCAGCAGCTTAGCGCCTTCGGACAGCTACGAGCAGTACTTC.

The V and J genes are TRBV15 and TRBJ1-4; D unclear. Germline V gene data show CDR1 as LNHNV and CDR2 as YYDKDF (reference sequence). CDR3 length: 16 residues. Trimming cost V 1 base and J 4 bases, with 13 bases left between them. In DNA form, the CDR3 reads TGTGCCACCAGCAGAGGTGCACAGCCAATTAATGAAAAACTGTTTTTT. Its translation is CATSRGAQPINEKLFF.

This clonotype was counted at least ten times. In nucleotides, the CDR3 is TGCAGTGCTAGAGACACCGGGACCAGCACAGATACGCAGTATTTT. Translated: CSARDTGTSTDTQYF. The genes are TRBV20-1 and TRBJ2-3; perhaps D is TRBD1 or TRBD2 (5 bases each). Trimming took 0 bases from V and 0 from J, leaving 10 bases between them. This CDR3 is built from 15 residues. Germline V CDR1 and CDR2: DFQATT, SNEGSKA (reference sequence).

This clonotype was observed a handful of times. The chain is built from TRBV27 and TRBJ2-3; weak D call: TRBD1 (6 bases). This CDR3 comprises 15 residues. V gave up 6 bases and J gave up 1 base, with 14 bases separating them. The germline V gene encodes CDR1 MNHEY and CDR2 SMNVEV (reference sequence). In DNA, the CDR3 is TGTGCCAGCAGGGGGGCGGATCTGGGCACAGATACGCAGTATTTT. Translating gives CASRGADLGTDTQYF.

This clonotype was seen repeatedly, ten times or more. The CDR3 here is CASSETGNYEQYV. In DNA form, the CDR3 reads TGTGCCAGCAGCGAAACCGGGAACTACGAGCAGTACGTC. V gene TRBV5-5 combines with J gene TRBJ2-7, with a tentative D call TRBD2 (5 bases). The germline V and J ends were trimmed by 4 bases and 3 bases, with 11 bases remaining between them. This CDR3 has 13 amino acids. The germline CDR1 and CDR2 sequences are SGHKS and YYEKEE (reference sequence).

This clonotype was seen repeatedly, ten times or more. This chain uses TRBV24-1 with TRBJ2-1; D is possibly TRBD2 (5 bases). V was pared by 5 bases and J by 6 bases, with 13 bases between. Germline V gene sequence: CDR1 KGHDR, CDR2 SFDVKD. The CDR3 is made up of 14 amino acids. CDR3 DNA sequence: TGTGCCACCAGTGTACGGGGATTGGGCAATGAGCAGTTCTTC. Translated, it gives CATSVRGLGNEQFF.

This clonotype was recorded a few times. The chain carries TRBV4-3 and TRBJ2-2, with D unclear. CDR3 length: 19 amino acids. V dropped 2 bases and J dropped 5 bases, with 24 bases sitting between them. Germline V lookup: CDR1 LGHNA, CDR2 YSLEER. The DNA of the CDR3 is TGCGCCAGCAGCCAACCATTGGCTCATTTTGTATCACAGACCGGGGAGCTGTTTTTT. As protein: CASSQPLAHFVSQTGELFF.

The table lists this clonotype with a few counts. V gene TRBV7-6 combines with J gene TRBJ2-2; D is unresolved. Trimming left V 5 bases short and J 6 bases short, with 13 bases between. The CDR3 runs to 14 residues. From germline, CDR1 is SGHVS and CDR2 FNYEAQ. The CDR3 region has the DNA TGTGCCAGCAGCACTGTTAAGGTTCCCGGGGAGCTGTTTTTT. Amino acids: CASSTVKVPGELFF.

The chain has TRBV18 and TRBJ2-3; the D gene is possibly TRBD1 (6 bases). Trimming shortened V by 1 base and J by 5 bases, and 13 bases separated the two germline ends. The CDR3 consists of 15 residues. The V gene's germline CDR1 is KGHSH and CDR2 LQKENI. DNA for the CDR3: TGTGCCAGCTCACCACGACAGGCGGGCCTAGATACGCAGTATTTT. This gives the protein CASSPRQAGLDTQYF.

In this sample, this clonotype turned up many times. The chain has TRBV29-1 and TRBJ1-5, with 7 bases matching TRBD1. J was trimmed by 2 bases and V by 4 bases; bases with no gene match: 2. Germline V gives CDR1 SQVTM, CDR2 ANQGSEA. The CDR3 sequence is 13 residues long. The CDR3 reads CSVGGGGNQPQHF. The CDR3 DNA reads TGCAGCGTTGGAGGGGGCGGCAATCAGCCCCAGCATTTT. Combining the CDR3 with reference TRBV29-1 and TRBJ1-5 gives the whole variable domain SAVISQKPSRDICQRGTSLTIQCQVDSQVTMMFWYRQQPGQSLTLIATANQGSEATYESGFVIDKFPISRPNLTFSTLTVSNMSPEDSSIYLCSVGGGGNQPQHFGDGTRLSIL.

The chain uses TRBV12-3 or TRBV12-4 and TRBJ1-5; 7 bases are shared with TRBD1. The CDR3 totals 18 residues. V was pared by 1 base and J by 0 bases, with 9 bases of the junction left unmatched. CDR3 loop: CASSLEQDRFHSNQPQHF. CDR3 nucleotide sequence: TGTGCCAGCAGTTTAGAACAGGACAGGTTCCATAGCAATCAGCCCCAGCATTTT.